This is a list of T cell receptor beta chains from one sample in a study of technical replicates of blood from several donors. Here immunoSEQ multiplex PCR was the method, and the copy in TCRdb shows in-frame clones only, minus some. The top ten hold roughly 0.2% of the sample, which has about 70,000 clones, under 99% seen once. The sequenced material came from T cells isolated from PBMCs. These receptors were taken from a human donor in good health. Both conserved end residues are part of each CDR3.

j_call v_call cdr3_aa
TRBJ2-2 TRBV28 CASSFLGLAGFTGELFF
TRBJ1-1 TRBV19 CASKAQVMNTEAFF
TRBJ2-3 TRBV28 CASSFGWLAGSTDTQYF
TRBJ1-1 TRBV7-9 CASSSTESEAFF
TRBJ2-1 TRBV11-2 CASSLDLAGYNEQFF
TRBJ2-1 TRBV29-1 CSVPGLALSEQFF
TRBJ2-3 TRBV6-1 CASSETSGSLDTQYF
TRBJ2-7 TRBV6-5 CASSYTGERRYEQYF
TRBJ2-7 TRBV29-1 CSVGAGGLSYEQYF
TRBJ2-1 TRBV4-3 CASSQVVSYNEQFF
TRBJ2-3 TRBV11-2 CASRRGNTDTQYF
TRBJ2-7 TRBV6-5 CASSADRFPYEQYF
TRBJ1-4 TRBV7-2 CASSRPGQGEKLFF
TRBJ2-1 TRBV13 CASSSFSGSGYNEQFF
TRBJ2-7 TRBV21-1 CATRWGTSGRAGYEQYF
TRBJ1-1 TRBV5-4 CASSFSGNTEAFF
TRBJ2-5 TRBV11-2 CASSHNREIETQYF
TRBJ2-2 TRBV11-3 CASSFGGANTGELFF
TRBJ2-1 TRBV10-3 CAITKGQSSYNEQFF
TRBJ1-5 TRBV28 CASSLGTSAQPQHF
TRBJ2-7 TRBV29-1 CSVENSGQAYEQYF
TRBJ2-3 TRBV9 CASSVASGTYTDTQYF
TRBJ1-1 TRBV9 CASSVWDSSNTEAFF
TRBJ1-1 TRBV7-6 CASSSNGRGNTEAFF
TRBJ2-4 TRBV11-2 CASSLRTRSYKNIQYF
TRBJ1-2 TRBV29-1 CSVVGRWGDYTF
TRBJ2-5 TRBV7-9 CASSGTDRVYQETQYF
TRBJ2-3 TRBV28 CASSLGSRRTDTQYF
TRBJ1-5 TRBV27 CASSFQNSNQPQHF
TRBJ1-4 TRBV27 CASSFNSLSYNEKLFF
TRBJ2-5 TRBV29-1 CSVERGGDGTQYF
TRBJ2-7 TRBV5-4 CASSLSDRYEQYF
TRBJ1-2 TRBV9 CASSVDGSYGYTF
TRBJ1-1 TRBV2 CASSAETGTEAFF
TRBJ2-7 TRBV28 CASSSLTSGYYEQYF
TRBJ1-2 TRBV7-9 CASRHTGGYGYTF
TRBJ1-2 TRBV11-3 CASSDQGNYGYTF
TRBJ2-7 TRBV6-5 CASSYFGREQYF
TRBJ1-1 TRBV5-1 CASSLVGTGIYTEAFF
TRBJ2-6 TRBV11-3 CASSLTHSGANVLTF
TRBJ1-1 TRBV28 CASSPGQGLGAFF
TRBJ2-1 TRBV28 CASGRQAPNEQFF
TRBJ2-1 TRBV29-1 CSVLPRANNEQFF
TRBJ2-3 TRBV5-1 CASSLSQGGNTQYF
TRBJ1-5 TRBV6-5 CASSPQGSGNQPQHF
TRBJ2-7 TRBV19 CASSIQGSSYEQYF
TRBJ2-3 TRBV6-5 CASSSNSADTQYF
TRBJ1-4 TRBV6-5 CASSSTGTDNEKLFF
TRBJ2-7 TRBV7-2 CASREWDRAYEQYF